This T cell receptor beta chain was found in a study of blood T cells in healthy people across ages. Combining a sample-barcoded 5' primer with a J-beta primer mix, a second PCR ran for 7 to 11 cycles. No fewer than 3 million CDR3-containing paired-end reads came from each sample. TCRdb re-derived calls from the 5' RACE reads in MiXCR, one entry per CDR3 protein. The table includes about 620,000 distinct CDR3 sequences, approximately 52% detected once. The ends lost 6 bases at V and 2 bases at J; junction bases unmatched: 7. Looked up from germline, CDR1 is MDHEN and CDR2 is SYDVKM. The CDR3 spans 15 residues.

What was sequenced was blood. This chain links TRBV28 with TRBJ2-3, with 8 bases matching TRBD1. The source of this sequence is an elderly woman in good health. The chain's CDR3 is CASSPGDRTTDTQYF. CDR3 sequence (DNA): TGTGCCAGCAGCCCGGGGGACAGGACCACAGATACGCAGTATTTT.